Given below is one TCR beta chain in context. No antigen is known for it. Base qualities are not at hand, and no much larger clone is one base apart. In the prospective study, participants were about 18 to 90 years old, resided in under 30 geographic areas of the United States, and were enrolled through a virtual design. In the prospective study, participants were assigned to cohorts based on the clinical history participants reported in a screening survey and a study questionnaire. Recovered participants in ImmuneRACE Cohort 3 were defined by two consecutive negative NP/OP PCR tests, clearance by a healthcare professional, or resolution of symptoms. In the prospective study, mobile phlebotomists collected whole blood, serum and a nasopharyngeal or oropharyngeal swab from each participant. Additional blood draws and questionnaires over an approximately 2-month period could optionally be provided by prospective study participants. Before DNA extraction, prospective study blood samples were shipped either frozen or at room temperature.

The CDR3, from cysteine to phenylalanine, totals 13 residues. This entry keeps only the CDR3 DNA: 39 bases, framed from base 1. The V end loses 1 base and the J end loses 8 bases, and a stretch of 11 bases separates them. The germline V gene encodes CDR1 MGHRA and CDR2 YSYEKL. These data originate in a study of blood T cell repertoires in COVID-19 (dated by TCRdb to 2018 to 2020). As for the study more broadly: Samples covering the acute and convalescent phases of COVID-19 were provided by collaborators in the United States, Italy and Spain. The dataset comprised deeply sampled blood TCRbeta repertoires from subjects exposed to, actively infected with, or recovered from COVID-19. Nearly every sample came with metadata listing a de-identified subject ID, COVID-19 status, age in years and sex. The repertoires were made available in a free public database intended to serve as a resource for research on the immune response to SARS-CoV-2. The samples were drawn from the first 160 participants of the ongoing ImmuneRACE study and from over a thousand subjects provided by 6 global collaborators. HLA class I and class II types, where available, came from metadata supplied by the sample provider rather than from assay-based typing. The prospective study material was composed of cDNA or gDNA derived from T cells, B-cell-depleted T cells, or PBMCs.

The full study reports these points: The quantity of clinical and demographic metadata differed by source and by participant and was supplied without curation.

TCRbeta CDR3 regions were amplified from genomic DNA using the immunoSEQ Assay, a bias-controlled multiplex PCR. The original methods were these. The number of nucleated cells in each sample was estimated by amplification of reference gene primers within the assay. Sequence reads were collapsed and filtered to measure the absolute abundance of every unique TCRbeta CDR3 rearrangement. For each sample, productive Simpson clonality was calculated as the square root of Simpson's diversity index across productive rearrangements. TCRdb carries this immuneACCESS record with in-frame sequences only. Its versions omit some clonotypes, under half of them owing to an unresolved V gene in the studies checked, with the rest unexplained. For V, J and clone size, that table is used; D and trimming come from the DNA. The table for this sample lists approximately 160,000 clones; around 84% of them were counted only once. The ten largest make up 4.5% to 7.5% of the sample.

The sequence joins TRBV4-1 to TRBJ1-1, and possibly TRBD1, on 5 matching bases. The clonotype comes from a man aged 35 to 55 who had recovered from COVID-19. Sequencing was carried out using PBMCs or T cells enriched from blood (not recorded which). At the DNA level, the sequence is TGCGCCAGCAGCCAAGTGCCGACAGTCGAAGCTTTCTTT. Translated, it reads CASSQVPTVEAFF.